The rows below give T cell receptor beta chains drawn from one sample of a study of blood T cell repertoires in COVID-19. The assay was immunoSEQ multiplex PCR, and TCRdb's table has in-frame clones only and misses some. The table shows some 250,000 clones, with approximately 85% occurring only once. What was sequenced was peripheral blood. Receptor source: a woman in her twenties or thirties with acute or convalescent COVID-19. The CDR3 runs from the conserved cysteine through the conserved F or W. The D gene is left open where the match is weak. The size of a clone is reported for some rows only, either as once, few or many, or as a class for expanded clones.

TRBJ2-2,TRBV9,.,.,CASSARQNANTGELFF,TGTGCCAGCAGCGCCAGACAGAACGCGAACACCGGGGAGCTGTTTTTT
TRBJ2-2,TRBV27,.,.,CASRAWRANTGELFF,TGTGCCAGCAGGGCATGGCGGGCGAACACCGGGGAGCTGTTTTTT
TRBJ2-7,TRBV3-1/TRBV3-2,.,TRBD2,CASSQEGQLLAGVYEQYF,TGTGCCAGCAGCCAAGAAGGACAGCTTCTAGCGGGAGTGTATGAGCAGTACTTC
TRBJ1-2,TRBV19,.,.,CASSRQTGSYGYTF,TGTGCCAGTAGCCGCCAGACAGGAAGCTATGGCTACACCTTC
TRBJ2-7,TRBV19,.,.,CASKRGAGAYEQYF,TGTGCCAGTAAAAGGGGAGCAGGGGCCTACGAGCAGTACTTC
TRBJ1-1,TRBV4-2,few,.,CASSPQDSPKGNTEAFF,TGTGCCAGCAGCCCTCAAGACAGCCCCAAGGGGAACACTGAAGCTTTCTTT
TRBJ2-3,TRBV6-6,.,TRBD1,CASRQQGADTQYF,TGTGCCAGCAGACAACAGGGGGCAGATACGCAGTATTTT
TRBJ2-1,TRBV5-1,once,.,CASSLNSGEQFF,TGCGCCAGCAGCTTGAATTCAGGGGAGCAGTTCTTC
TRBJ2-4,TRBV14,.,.,CASSQGQGLAKNIQYF,TGTGCCAGCAGCCAAGGGCAGGGACTAGCCAAAAACATTCAGTACTTC
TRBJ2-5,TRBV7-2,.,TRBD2,CASSPTSGRVTQYF,TGTGCCAGCAGCCCCACTAGCGGGAGAGTGACCCAGTACTTC
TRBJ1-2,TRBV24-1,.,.,CATSDSGVYYGYTF,TGTGCCACCAGTGATTCGGGGGTTTACTATGGCTACACCTTC
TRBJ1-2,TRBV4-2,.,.,CASSQGQTQEGYTF,TGTGCCAGCAGCCAAGGACAGACCCAGGAGGGCTACACCTTC
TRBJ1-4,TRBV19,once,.,CASRRAGPRGNEKLFF,TGTGCCAGTAGACGGGCGGGTCCCCGGGGTAATGAAAAACTGTTTTTT
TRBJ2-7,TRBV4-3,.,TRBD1,CASSQLTGANSEQYF,TGCGCCAGCAGCCAACTGACAGGGGCGAATAGCGAGCAGTACTTC
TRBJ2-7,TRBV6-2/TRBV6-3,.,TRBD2,CASSPLAGVFEQYF,TGTGCCAGCAGCCCACTAGCGGGAGTTTTCGAGCAGTACTTC
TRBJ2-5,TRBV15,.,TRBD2,CATSNRLAGGRETQYF,TGTGCCACCAGCAACCGGTTGGCGGGAGGTAGGGAGACCCAGTACTTC
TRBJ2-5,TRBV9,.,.,CASSPIGVTQETQYF,TGTGCCAGCAGCCCCATCGGTGTAACCCAAGAGACCCAGTACTTC
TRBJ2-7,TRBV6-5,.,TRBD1,CASSRDRILYEQYF,TGTGCCAGCAGTCGGGACAGGATCCTCTACGAGCAGTACTTC
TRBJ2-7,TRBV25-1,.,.,CASRDTAYEQYF,TGTGCCAGCAGGGACACCGCCTACGAGCAGTACTTC
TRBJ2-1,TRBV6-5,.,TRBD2,CASRGTSGWNEQFF,TGTGCCAGCAGGGGGACTAGCGGATGGAATGAGCAGTTCTTC
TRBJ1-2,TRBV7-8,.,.,CASSLLGAGAYGYTF,TGTGCCAGCAGCCTCCTGGGGGCAGGAGCCTATGGCTACACCTTC
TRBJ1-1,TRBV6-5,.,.,CASSYSQAESEAFF,TGTGCCAGCAGTTACAGTCAGGCCGAAAGTGAAGCTTTCTTT
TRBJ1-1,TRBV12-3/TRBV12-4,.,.,CASSFYLNTEAFF,TGTGCCAGCAGTTTTTATCTGAACACTGAAGCTTTCTTT
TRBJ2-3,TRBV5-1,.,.,CASRSRYGTDTQYF,TGCGCCAGCCGGAGTCGATATGGGACAGATACGCAGTATTTT
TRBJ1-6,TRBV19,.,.,CASSTSGSPLHF,TGTGCCAGTAGCACTAGTGGTTCACCCCTCCACTTT
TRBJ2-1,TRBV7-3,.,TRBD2,CASSLTGTSYNEQFF,TGTGCCAGCAGCTTAACCGGGACTAGCTACAATGAGCAGTTCTTC
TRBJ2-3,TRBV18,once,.,CASSPPTGSTQYF,TGTGCCAGCTCACCACCAACCGGGAGTACGCAGTATTTT
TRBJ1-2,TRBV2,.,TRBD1,CATPGQGDPNYGYTF,TGTGCCACCCCGGGACAGGGTGACCCTAACTATGGCTACACCTTC
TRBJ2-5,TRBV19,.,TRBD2,CASSGTSGSWTQYF,TGTGCCAGTAGTGGGACTAGCGGGAGCTGGACCCAGTACTTC
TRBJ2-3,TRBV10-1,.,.,CASSGTRDTLTDTQYF,TGCGCCAGCAGTGGCACCCGGGACACCCTCACAGATACGCAGTATTTT
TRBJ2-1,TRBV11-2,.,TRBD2,CASGTSGIVNEQFF,TGTGCCAGCGGTACTAGCGGGATAGTGAATGAGCAGTTCTTC
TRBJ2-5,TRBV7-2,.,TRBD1,CASSSMTGGETQYF,TGTGCCAGCAGCTCTATGACAGGGGGAGAGACCCAGTACTTC
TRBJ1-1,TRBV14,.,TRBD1,CASSAITGGTEAFF,TGTGCCAGCAGCGCGATTACAGGGGGCACTGAAGCTTTCTTT
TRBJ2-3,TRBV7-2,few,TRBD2,CASSFTSGRGTQYF,TGTGCCAGCAGCTTCACTAGCGGGAGGGGCACGCAGTATTTT
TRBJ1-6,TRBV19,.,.,CASSMWAGVRSSPLHF,TGTGCCAGTAGTATGTGGGCAGGGGTGAGGTCTTCACCCCTCCACTTT
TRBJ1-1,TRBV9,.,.,CASSPEPGTQDTEAFF,TGTGCCAGCAGCCCTGAACCCGGTACTCAGGACACTGAAGCTTTCTTT
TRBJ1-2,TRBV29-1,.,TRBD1,CSAYRGEGGYTF,TGCAGCGCTTACAGGGGAGAGGGTGGCTACACCTTC
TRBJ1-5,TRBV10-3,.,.,CAISESRRGTNQPQHF,TGTGCCATCAGTGAGTCGCGCCGGGGGACCAATCAGCCCCAGCATTTT
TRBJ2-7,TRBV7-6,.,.,CASSLTDTTYEQYF,TGTGCCAGCAGCTTAACTGACACCACCTACGAGCAGTACTTC
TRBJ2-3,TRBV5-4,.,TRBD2,CASSLGTTLTDTQYF,TGTGCCAGCAGCCTTGGGACTACCCTCACAGATACGCAGTATTTT
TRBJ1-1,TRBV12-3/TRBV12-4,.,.,CASSFLNTEAFF,TGTGCCAGCAGTTTCCTCAACACTGAAGCTTTCTTT
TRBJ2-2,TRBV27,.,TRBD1,CASSLYYRGAGELFF,TGTGCCAGCAGTTTATACTACAGGGGGGCCGGGGAGCTGTTTTTT
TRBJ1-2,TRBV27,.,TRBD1,CASSLSTGFYGYTF,TGTGCCAGCAGTCTTTCGACAGGGTTCTATGGCTACACCTTC
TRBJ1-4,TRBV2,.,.,CASYPWGGNEKLFF,TGTGCCAGCTACCCGTGGGGGGGGAATGAAAAACTGTTTTTT
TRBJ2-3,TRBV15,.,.,CATREGSIDTQYF,TGTGCCACCCGTGAGGGATCGATAGATACGCAGTATTTT
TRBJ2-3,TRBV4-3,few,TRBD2,CASSQEVRASGRLAADTQYF,TGCGCCAGCAGCCAAGAGGTTAGGGCTAGCGGGAGGTTAGCGGCAGATACGCAGTATTTT
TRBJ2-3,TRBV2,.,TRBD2,CASSVDSGRDTQYF,TGTGCCAGCAGTGTGGATAGCGGGAGAGATACGCAGTATTTT
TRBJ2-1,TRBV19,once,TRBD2,CASSFRLAGGYNEQFF,TGTGCCAGTAGTTTCAGACTAGCGGGAGGGTACAATGAGCAGTTCTTC
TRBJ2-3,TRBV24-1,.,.,CATILQPLVTDTQYF,TGTGCCACCATTCTACAGCCTCTGGTGACAGATACGCAGTATTTT
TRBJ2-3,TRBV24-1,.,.,CATSDLHGRFCTDTQYF,TGTGCCACCAGTGATTTGCATGGGAGATTTTGCACAGATACGCAGTATTTT
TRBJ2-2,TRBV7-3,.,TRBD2,CASSVSGSRTGELFF,TGTGCCAGCAGCGTTAGCGGGAGTAGGACCGGGGAGCTGTTTTTT
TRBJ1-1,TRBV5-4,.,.,CASSSAGTLNTEAFF,TGTGCCAGCAGCTCCGCCGGGACACTGAACACTGAAGCTTTCTTT
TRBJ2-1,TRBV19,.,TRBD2,CASRGTSGGRPHNEQFF,TGTGCCAGTAGAGGGACTAGCGGGGGACGCCCCCACAATGAGCAGTTCTTC